Presented here are 28 T cell receptor beta chains from one specimen sequenced in a study of T cell repertoires in cytomegalovirus infection. TCRdb re-derived calls from the reads in MiXCR, one entry per CDR3 protein. The repertoire holds 200,000 to 250,000 distinct CDR3 sequences, 10% to 15% seen once, with 1.5% to 2% in the top ten. The sequencing input was PBMCs. The source of these receptors is a human donor in good health (CMV status not recorded). Some clones in this sample may be carry-over from other donors' samples.

Only a few counts were recorded for this clonotype. CDR3 region: CASSLTGAGDTQYF. In nucleotides, the CDR3 is TGTGCCAGCAGCTTAACAGGGGCTGGAGATACGCAGTATTTT. The chain is built from TRBV7-3 and TRBJ2-3; a weak D match, TRBD1 (5 bases). CDR1 is SGHTA, CDR2 FQGTGA, per germline. Trimming removed 0 bases at V and 5 bases at J, with 9 bases between. The CDR3 is made up of 14 amino acids. Filled out from reference TRBV7-3 and TRBJ2-3, the complete variable domain reads GAGVSQTPSNKVTEKGKYVELRCDPISGHTALYWYRQSLGQGPEFLIYFQGTGAADDSGLPNDRFFAVRPEGSVSTLKIQRTERGDSAVYLCASSLTGAGDTQYFGPGTRLTVL.

V is TRBV6-1 and J is TRBJ2-5, with TRBD2 identical over 12 bases. Trimming removed 4 bases from V and 5 bases from J; junction bases left unmatched: 2. Looked up from germline, CDR1 is MNHNS and CDR2 is SASEGT. This CDR3 has 14 residues. CDR3 DNA: TGTGCCAGCAGTGCTAGCGGGGGGGGCGAGACCCAGTACTTC. It yields the protein CASSASGGGETQYF.

This clonotype was counted ten times or more. The CDR3 DNA follows: TGTGCCAGCATGGACAGACAAGAGACCCAGTACTTC. Translation gives CASMDRQETQYF. The genes are TRBV6-2 or TRBV6-3 and TRBJ2-5; D may be TRBD1 (6 bases). The CDR3 has 12 amino acids. The V gene's germline CDR1 is MNHEY and CDR2 SVGEGT. V was clipped by 7 bases and J by 2 bases, with 8 bases between them.

This clonotype was observed many times. The chain uses TRBV6-2 or TRBV6-3 and TRBJ2-7, with a tentative D call TRBD1 (5 bases). The CDR3 loop spans 13 amino acids. Germline CDR1 and CDR2: MNHEY and SVGEGT. CDR3 residues: CAYRQGGTEEQYF. The CDR3 DNA is TGTGCTTATCGGCAGGGTGGCACGGAAGAGCAGTACTTC.

The chain employs TRBV5-4 and TRBJ2-7; 9 bases align to TRBD1. V dropped 4 bases and J dropped 2; count of bases not matched to a gene: 10. The CDR3 length is 16 residues. CDR1 SGHNT and CDR2 YYREEE come from the germline V gene (reference sequence). The CDR3 loop reads CASSLPGGTGTYEQYF. DNA for the CDR3: TGTGCCAGCAGCCTCCCGGGCGGGACAGGGACCTACGAGCAGTACTTC.

V is TRBV6-2 or TRBV6-3 and J is TRBJ2-7; 7 bases match TRBD2. V was pared by 0 bases and J by 7 bases, with 9 bases of the junction left unmatched. This CDR3 comprises 15 residues. Germline CDR1 and CDR2: MNHEY and SVGEGT. CDR3 bases: TGTGCCAGCAGTTACTCGTTCGCGGGAGCGGGGGAGCAGTACTTC. Its translation is CASSYSFAGAGEQYF.

This clonotype was seen ten or more times. The genes are TRBV6-1 and TRBJ1-2; D not resolved. The germline V gene encodes CDR1 MNHNS and CDR2 SASEGT. The CDR3 totals 12 residues. V dropped 9 bases and J dropped 8 bases, with 16 bases sitting between them. CDR3 amino acids: CASTGEARGYTF. The CDR3 bases are TGTGCCAGTACCGGGGAGGCTAGGGGCTACACCTTC.

This clonotype showed up many times. The chain links TRBV7-9 to TRBJ2-3; 7 nucleotides agree with TRBD1. In germline, CDR1 is SEHNR, CDR2 FQNEAQ (reference sequence). The CDR3 contains 14 residues. J was trimmed by 4 bases and V by 7 bases; bases with no gene match: 8. The CDR3 bases are TGTGCCAGCAACCCAGGGGGAGATTCAGATACGCAGTATTTT. This translates into CASNPGGDSDTQYF.

This clonotype was seen repeatedly, ten times or more. The chain carries TRBV11-2 and TRBJ1-2; D perhaps matches TRBD1 (5 bases). Between the trimmed V and J ends, which lost 1 base and 4 bases, there was a span of 10 bases. CDR3 length equals 14 residues. CDR1 is SGHAT and CDR2 is FQNNGV in the germline V gene. Here the CDR3 DNA reads TGTGCCAGCAGCTTAGTGTGGGGCGGCTATGGCTACACCTTC. Translated: CASSLVWGGYGYTF.

There are a few counts of this clonotype. V usage is TRBV5-1 and J usage is TRBJ2-6; D might be TRBD1 or TRBD2, each matching 6 bases. V was trimmed by 1 base and J by 0 bases, leaving 17 bases between them. The CDR3 extends over 19 amino acids. CDR1 SGHRS and CDR2 YFSETQ come from the germline V gene. For the CDR3, the DNA is TGCGCCAGCAGCTTGAGGGGGGTGGGCGCAAGCTCTGGGGCCAACGTCCTGACTTTC. Its protein product is CASSLRGVGASSGANVLTF.

In its sample, this clonotype was seen many times. The rearrangement uses TRBV6-2 or TRBV6-3 and TRBJ2-1, with TRBD2 identical over 15 bases. The CDR3 runs 16 residues. Germline CDR1 and CDR2: MNHEY and SVGEGT. V was clipped by 5 bases and J by 5 bases; unmatched bases: 4. The CDR3 sequence: CASSKGLAGGDNEQFF. As DNA, the CDR3 is TGTGCCAGCAGTAAAGGACTAGCGGGAGGGGACAATGAGCAGTTCTTC.

CDR3 coding DNA: TGTGCCAGCAGTGTGTCTAGCGGTTCTACCTACGAGCAGTACTTC. This encodes CASSVSSGSTYEQYF. This chain connects TRBV2 to TRBJ2-7; 7 bases line up with TRBD2. The CDR3 length is 15 residues. V lost 4 bases, J lost 2 bases, and 8 bases stayed unmatched. Per germline, CDR1 SNHLY and CDR2 FYNNEI.

In its sample, this clonotype was seen a few times. The J gene is TRBJ2-7, the V gene TRBV29-1, with TRBD2 identical over 10 bases. Germline values: CDR1 SQVTM, CDR2 ANQGSEA. Germline trimming cut 3 bases from V and 7 bases from J; bases unmatched to any gene: 12. The CDR3 has 15 residues. The CDR3 sequence is CSVEFLLAGVREQYF. The CDR3 DNA reads as TGCAGCGTTGAGTTTCTTCTAGCGGGAGTTCGAGAGCAGTACTTC.

This chain uses TRBV29-1 with TRBJ2-2, with D possibly called TRBD1 or TRBD2 (6 bases each). The germline V gene encodes CDR1 SQVTM and CDR2 ANQGSEA. The CDR3 sequence is 15 residues long. With 6 bases removed from V and 3 bases from J, the gap between germline ends came to 17 bases. CDR3 region: CSVRRGGTHTGELFF. Written as DNA, the CDR3 is TGCAGCGTCCGCCGGGGCGGGACACACACCGGGGAGCTGTTTTTT.

This clonotype was detected ten times or more. The V and J genes are TRBV19 and TRBJ2-2; tentative D call: TRBD2 (6 bases). This CDR3 has 17 residues. The V gene lost 1 base and the J gene lost 2 bases, with 14 bases spanning the gap. CDR1 is LNHDA and CDR2 is SQIVND in the germline V gene (reference sequence). CDR3 in amino acids: CASSIGGLAINTGELFF. The CDR3 coding sequence is TGTGCCAGTAGTATAGGAGGCCTAGCGATCAACACCGGGGAGCTGTTTTTT.

The V gene is TRBV29-1, the J gene TRBJ1-1, with a weak D call TRBD1 (5 bases). From germline, CDR1 is SQVTM and CDR2 ANQGSEA. The V gene lost 7 bases and the J gene lost 7 bases, with 10 bases spanning the gap. CDR3 length: 10 amino acids. The CDR3 nucleotides read TGCAGCGCTAAGACAGTTGAAGCTTTCTTT. Its protein product is CSAKTVEAFF.

This clonotype was seen at least ten times. The chain couples TRBV6-1 to TRBJ2-7; a possible D gene is TRBD1 (5 bases). Looked up from germline, CDR1 is MNHNS and CDR2 is SASEGT. With 6 bases removed from V and 0 bases from J, the gap between germline ends came to 15 bases. This CDR3 has 15 residues. CDR3 sequence: CASRTTVFDSYEQYF. The CDR3 nucleotides read TGTGCCAGCAGGACGACAGTATTTGACTCCTACGAGCAGTACTTC.

This clonotype occurred many times. V is TRBV7-3 and J is TRBJ2-1; D is ambiguous. The CDR3 sequence is 13 residues long. Germline V gene lookup returns CDR1 SGHTA and CDR2 FQGTGA. Trimming removed 5 bases from V and 6 bases from J, with 11 bases in between. CDR3 sequence reads: CASSDIPGNEQFF. The CDR3 DNA reads as TGTGCCAGCAGCGATATCCCGGGCAATGAGCAGTTCTTC. Together with reference TRBV7-3 and TRBJ2-1, the CDR3 gives the full variable domain: GAGVSQTPSNKVTEKGKYVELRCDPISGHTALYWYRQSLGQGPEFLIYFQGTGAADDSGLPNDRFFAVRPEGSVSTLKIQRTERGDSAVYLCASSDIPGNEQFFGPGTRLTVL.

On this clonotype: A read error is possible here, since a much larger clone lies one base away. This CDR3 fails to terminate in the conserved phenylalanine or tryptophan, so it likely reflects a read error. This chain links TRBV6-5 with TRBJ1-1, with D maybe TRBD1 (6 bases). The CDR3 consists of 13 residues. V lost 10 bases, J lost 5 bases, and 17 bases lay in between. Germline CDR1 reads MNHEY; CDR2 reads SVGAGI. CDR3 in DNA: TGTGCCATCTTCAGCCCACAGGGAACTGAAGCTTTCTCT. Encoded protein: CAIFSPQGTEAFS.

A few counts support this clonotype. CDR3 sequence: CASSSDLLGETQYF. CDR3 nucleotides: TGCGCCAGCAGCTCCGACCTGCTGGGGGAGACCCAGTACTTC. The chain links TRBV5-1 to TRBJ2-5; D is unclear. The CDR3 has 14 residues. CDR1 and CDR2 from the germline V gene are SGHRS and YFSETQ. Between the trimmed V and J ends, which lost 3 bases and 5 bases, there was a span of 14 bases.

The chain uses TRBV18 and TRBJ1-1; 7 nucleotides align to TRBD1. This CDR3 contains 15 residues. V was clipped by 3 bases and J by 1 base; unmatched bases: 5. CDR1 is KGHSH and CDR2 is LQKENI in the germline V gene. CDR3 nucleotide sequence: TGTGCCAGCTCACCGGACAGGCTGGGGAACACTGAAGCTTTCTTT. Translated, it gives CASSPDRLGNTEAFF.

This clonotype has ten or more counts. This chain joins TRBV10-3 and TRBJ2-6; 9 bases fit TRBD1. The J segment lost 0 bases and the V segment lost 0 bases, leaving 3 bases of the junction unmatched. Per germline, CDR1 ENHRY and CDR2 SYGVKD. This CDR3 contains 18 residues. CDR3 bases: TGTGCCATCAGTGAGTCCGGGACAGGGCTCTCTGGGGCCAACGTCCTGACTTTC. Translating gives CAISESGTGLSGANVLTF.

J is TRBJ2-7 and V is TRBV11-3; possibly TRBD1 for D (7 bases). The germline gives CDR1 SGHNT, CDR2 YENEEA. CDR3 size: 14 residues. Trimming removed 2 bases from V and 5 bases from J, with 13 bases in between. CDR3 sequence reads: CASSLTGEADEQYF. CDR3 bases: TGTGCCAGCAGCTTAACAGGGGAGGCGGACGAGCAGTACTTC.

The J gene is TRBJ2-5, the V gene TRBV20-1; D perhaps matches TRBD2 (6 bases). V was pared by 3 bases and J by 2 bases, with 10 bases between. The CDR3 is made up of 13 amino acids. Germline CDR1 DFQATT, CDR2 SNEGSKA (reference sequence). The CDR3 DNA is TGCAGTGCTAGCGACGGAGGGCAAGAGACCCAGTACTTC. It codes for CSASDGGQETQYF.

This clonotype was counted at least ten times. The chain is built from TRBV7-2 and TRBJ2-1; weak D call: TRBD2 (6 bases). Deletions cut 0 bases from V and 3 bases from J, with 9 bases between. This CDR3 spans 15 amino acids. CDR1 and CDR2 from the germline V gene are SGHTA and FQGNSA. CDR3 sequence reads: CASSLAGGYYNEQFF. The CDR3 bases are TGTGCCAGCAGCTTAGCGGGGGGATACTACAATGAGCAGTTCTTC. Combining the CDR3 with reference TRBV7-2 and TRBJ2-1 gives the whole variable domain GAGVSQSPSNKVTEKGKDVELRCDPISGHTALYWYRQSLGQGLEFLIYFQGNSAPDKSGLPSDRFSAERTGGSVSTLTIQRTQQEDSAVYLCASSLAGGYYNEQFFGPGTRLTVL.

The sample holds many counts of this clonotype. The chain carries TRBV28 and TRBJ2-2; the match to TRBD1 covers 10 bases. The junction had 7 bases not matched to a gene; V was cut back by 2 bases and J by 7 bases. Per germline, CDR1 MDHEN and CDR2 SYDVKM. CDR3 length: 16 amino acids. CDR3 sequence (DNA): TGTGCCAGCAGTTTAATGGGGACAGGGGTTGGCGGGGAGCTGTTTTTT. This translates into CASSLMGTGVGGELFF.

The sample holds many counts of this clonotype. The V and J genes are TRBV5-1 and TRBJ2-5; no definite D call. Germline-derived CDR1 and CDR2 are SGHRS and YFSETQ. With 4 bases removed from V and 1 base from J, the gap between germline ends came to 5 bases. The CDR3 is 12 amino acids. The CDR3 sequence: CASSTLQETQYF. In DNA form, the CDR3 reads TGCGCCAGCAGCACCCTCCAAGAGACCCAGTACTTC.

This clonotype has ten or more counts. The chain links TRBV5-4 to TRBJ1-2; a possible D gene is TRBD1 (6 bases). The CDR3 sequence is 14 residues long. With 4 bases removed from V and 6 bases from J, the gap between germline ends came to 16 bases. Per germline, CDR1 SGHNT and CDR2 YYREEE (reference sequence). CDR3 sequence (DNA): TGTGCCAGCAGCCGCCAAGGACCAGGGGATGGCTACACCTTC. It is translated as CASSRQGPGDGYTF.